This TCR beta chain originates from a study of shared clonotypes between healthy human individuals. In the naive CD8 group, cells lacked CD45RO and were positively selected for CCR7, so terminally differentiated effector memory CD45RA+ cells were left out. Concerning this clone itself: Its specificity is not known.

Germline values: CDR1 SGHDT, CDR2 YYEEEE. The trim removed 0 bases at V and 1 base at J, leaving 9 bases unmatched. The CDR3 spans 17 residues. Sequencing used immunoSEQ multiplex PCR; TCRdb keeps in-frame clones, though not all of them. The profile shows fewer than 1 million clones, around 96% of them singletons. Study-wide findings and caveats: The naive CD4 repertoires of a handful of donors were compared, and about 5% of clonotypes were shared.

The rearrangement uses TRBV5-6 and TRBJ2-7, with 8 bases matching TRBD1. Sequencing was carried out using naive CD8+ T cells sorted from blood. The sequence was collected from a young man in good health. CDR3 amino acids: CASSLGRGPHNSYEQYF. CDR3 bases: TGTGCCAGCAGCTTGGGCAGGGGGCCTCACAATTCCTACGAGCAGTACTTC.